These 17 T cell receptor beta chains originate from one sample sequenced in a study of T cells in Graves' hyperthyroidism and ophthalmopathy (dated by TCRdb to between 2019 and 2020). Libraries were constructed by multiplex PCR. The data were produced on an Illumina HiSeq 2000. The TCR beta CDR3 regions were amplified from RNA transcripts. The first round of RT-PCR for the TCR CDR3 was performed with the HTBI primer set and the Qiagen OneStep RT-PCR kit. TCRdb handled the public reads itself, with Q25 trimming in fastp and clone calling in MiXCR, and kept productive beta chains. For every CDR3 protein sequence, its rows merge into one entry that carries the most common genes and DNA. This sample is represented by 370,000 or so distinct CDR3 sequences; approximately 14% of them were singletons. The ten largest clonotypes hold about 30% of the sample. Sample: blood. These receptors all stem from a woman aged 18-29 years with Graves' hyperthyroidism that later progressed to Graves' ophthalmopathy.

This clonotype was picked up a small number of times. This chain uses TRBV3-1 with TRBJ1-6, with a possible D match to TRBD1 (6 bases). CDR3 length: 17 residues. Germline CDR1 and CDR2: LGHDT and YNNKEL (reference sequence). The V and J ends lost 6 bases and 6 bases respectively, with 21 bases between them. The CDR3 DNA follows: TGTGCCAGCAGAGGGGGTCGGGGGTACCCCGTTAATTCACCCCTCCACTTT. This translates into CASRGGRGYPVNSPLHF. The complete variable domain, with remaining parts taken from reference TRBV3-1 and TRBJ1-6, reads DTAVSQTPKYLVTQMGNDKSIKCEQNLGHDTMYWYKQDSKKFLKIMFSYNNKELIINETVPNRFSPKSPDKAHLNLHINSLELGDSAVYFCASRGGRGYPVNSPLHFGNGTRLTVT.

The sample holds many counts of this clonotype. V gene TRBV7-9 combines with J gene TRBJ2-1, with 12 bases identical to TRBD2. V gave up 5 bases and J gave up 6 bases; unmatched junction bases: 5. This CDR3 is built from 15 residues. In germline, CDR1 is SEHNR, CDR2 FQNEAQ (reference sequence). In nucleotides, the CDR3 is TGTGCCAGCAGCGCGACTAGCGGGGGCTCCAATGAGCAGTTCTTC. Its protein is CASSATSGGSNEQFF.

The genes are TRBV9 and TRBJ2-7; 14 bases map to TRBD2. The CDR3 sequence is 16 residues long. V lost 4 bases and J lost 5; bases outside the gene matches: 8. Germline values: CDR1 SGDLS, CDR2 YYNGEE. The CDR3 DNA reads as TGTGCCAGCAGCCGGGGGACTAGCGGGAGTCTCCACGAGCAGTACTTC. It encodes CASSRGTSGSLHEQYF.

This clonotype was recorded many times. The chain joins TRBV6-5 to TRBJ2-1; perhaps TRBD2 as D (6 bases). Germline V gives CDR1 MNHEY, CDR2 SVGAGI. The CDR3 length is 18 residues. The germline V and J ends were trimmed by 1 base and 0 bases, with 16 bases remaining between them. CDR3 sequence (DNA): TGTGCCAGCAGTTACTTCCCAACGGGGGATAGCTCCTACAATGAGCAGTTCTTC. It encodes CASSYFPTGDSSYNEQFF.

This clonotype was recorded at least ten times. The CDR3 here is CATSDFTSGYNEQFF. The CDR3 nucleotides read TGTGCCACCAGTGATTTCACTAGCGGATACAATGAGCAGTTCTTC. The chain employs TRBV24-1 and TRBJ2-1; the match to TRBD2 covers 8 bases. V was clipped by 1 base and J by 4 bases; unmatched bases: 2. The CDR3 length is 15 residues. CDR1 KGHDR and CDR2 SFDVKD come from the germline V gene.

This chain joins TRBV11-2 and TRBJ2-1, with D hard to call. V shed 7 bases and J shed 2 bases, with 12 bases lying between them. Looked up from germline, CDR1 is SGHAT and CDR2 is FQNNGV. The CDR3 contains 14 residues. In DNA, the CDR3 is TGTGCCAGCAAAATCACGGAAGCCTACAATGAGCAGTTCTTC. This encodes CASKITEAYNEQFF.

This clonotype was counted ten times or more. This sequence joins TRBV7-9 and TRBJ2-5; 7 nucleotides align to TRBD1. The germline CDR1 and CDR2 sequences are SEHNR and FQNEAQ (reference sequence). The CDR3 contains 15 residues. After removal of 4 bases from V and 1 base from J, the junction contained 6 bases not matched to a gene. CDR3: CASSSRDRTQETQYF. The CDR3 region has the DNA TGTGCCAGCAGCTCCCGGGACAGAACCCAAGAGACCCAGTACTTC.

This chain connects TRBV5-1 to TRBJ2-2, with D perhaps matching TRBD2 (6 bases). Per the germline V gene, CDR1 is SGHRS and CDR2 is YFSETQ. V was shortened by 7 bases and J by 4 bases, with 11 bases between the two germline ends. The CDR3 is made up of 13 amino acids. This chain's CDR3 is CASGGATTGELFF. Here the CDR3 DNA reads TGCGCCAGCGGCGGGGCGACCACCGGGGAGCTGTTTTTT.

This clonotype appeared a single time. One end of the junction fails to match germline, which may point to a read error. J is TRBJ1-1 and V is TRBV28; TRBD1 might be the D (5 bases). The V gene's germline CDR1 is MDHEN and CDR2 SYDVKM. This CDR3 contains 17 residues. The CDR3 reads CASSLVTREGINTEAYF. DNA of the CDR3: TGTGCCAGCAGTTTAGTAACTCGGGAGGGGATTAACACTGAAGCTTACTTT.

There are a few counts of this clonotype. This chain uses TRBV7-9 with TRBJ2-1; TRBD2 agrees at 7 bases. The V and J ends lost 3 bases and 12 bases, in that order; junction bases with no gene match: 8. The V gene's germline CDR1 is SEHNR and CDR2 FQNEAQ (reference sequence). This CDR3 contains 13 residues. The CDR3 DNA sequence: TGTGCCAGCAGCTTTAGGCTAGCGGACTTGCAGTTCTTC. This encodes CASSFRLADLQFF.

This clonotype has a count of ten or more. The V gene is TRBV5-1, the J gene TRBJ2-1; 7 bases agree with TRBD2. From germline, CDR1 is SGHRS and CDR2 YFSETQ. CDR3 length: 17 residues. Unmatched junction bases numbered 18, after V lost 4 bases and J lost 8 bases. The CDR3 protein is CASSEGGLGEGLDEQFF. The CDR3 coding sequence is TGCGCCAGCAGCGAGGGTGGTTTGGGGGAGGGCCTCGATGAGCAGTTCTTC.

Points on this clonotype: A much larger clone differs by one base, so this may be a read error. The J gene is TRBJ2-5, the V gene TRBV7-3; TRBD2 matches 13 bases. After removal of 3 bases from V and 5 bases from J, the junction contained 6 bases not matched to a gene. This CDR3 is built from 16 residues. From germline, CDR1 is SGHTA and CDR2 FQGTGA. For the CDR3, the DNA is TGTGCCAGCAGCTTCGGGGGGACTAGCGGGAAGGAGACCCAGTACTTC. As protein: CASSFGGTSGKETQYF.

This clonotype was seen at least ten times. J is TRBJ1-5 and V is TRBV28; a possible D gene is TRBD1 (5 bases). This CDR3 spans 16 amino acids. Germline loops: CDR1 MDHEN, CDR2 SYDVKM. The V end lost 5 bases, the J end lost 2 bases, and 16 bases lay between the germline ends. The CDR3 region is CASSPVGGLGNQPQHF. DNA for the CDR3: TGTGCCAGCAGTCCTGTCGGGGGTCTCGGCAATCAGCCCCAGCATTTT.

This sequence joins TRBV28 and TRBJ2-2; 7 nucleotides line up with TRBD1. Trimming cost V 5 bases and J 3 bases; bases outside gene matches: 3. The germline V gene has CDR1 MDHEN and CDR2 SYDVKM. CDR3 length equals 14 residues. The CDR3: CASSIGTDTGELFF. The DNA for the CDR3 is TGTGCCAGCAGTATAGGGACAGACACCGGGGAGCTGTTTTTT.

In its sample, this clonotype was seen many times. The chain employs TRBV6-1 and TRBJ2-1; 7 positions agree with TRBD1. The CDR3 contains 15 residues. Looked up from germline, CDR1 is MNHNS and CDR2 is SASEGT. Trimming at V came to 5 bases and at J to 5 bases, leaving 9 bases not matched to a gene. The CDR3 DNA reads TGTGCCAGCAGTCGGGACAGTGCTTTGAACAATGAGCAGTTCTTC. Its translation: CASSRDSALNNEQFF.

As concerns this clonotype: A junction boundary mismatches the germline segment, possibly from a read error. The rearrangement uses TRBV5-1 and TRBJ2-5, with TRBD2 matching 10 bases. Germline CDR1 is SGHRS and CDR2 is YFSETQ. The CDR3 is made up of 16 amino acids. CDR3 coding DNA: TGCGCCAGCAGAATGTCAGCGGGAGGGCCCCAGGAGACCAAGTACTTC. Its translation is CASRMSAGGPQETKYF.

This clonotype was found a few times. The V gene is TRBV27, the J gene TRBJ2-1, with 8 bases aligning to TRBD2. CDR1 and CDR2 from the germline V gene are MNHEY and SMNVEV (reference sequence). This CDR3 is built from 15 residues. V dropped 8 bases and J dropped 1; count of bases not matched to a gene: 7. The CDR3 nucleotides are TGTGCCAGCGTCCCACGGGGGGGTTCCTACAATGAGCAGTTCTTC. This translates into CASVPRGGSYNEQFF.